One and the same sample provided the 3 T cell receptor beta chains below, sequenced in a study of blood T cell repertoires in COVID-19. Sequencing used immunoSEQ multiplex PCR; TCRdb keeps in-frame clones, though not all of them. The repertoire holds under 85,000 clones, with approximately 85% as singletons. Material for sequencing was peripheral blood. The receptor source for this set is a man at least 80 years old with acute or convalescent COVID-19.

CDR3 in DNA: TGTGCCAGCAGCGGGGGGGGCACCAATCAGCCCCAGCATTTT. Translating gives CASSGGGTNQPQHF. The V and J genes are TRBV28 and TRBJ1-5; TRBD1 is a possible D gene (6 bases). Per the germline V gene, CDR1 is MDHEN and CDR2 is SYDVKM. The CDR3 is 14 residues long. V was shortened by 6 bases and J by 3 bases, with 12 bases between the two germline ends.

The V call is TRBV7-2, the J call TRBJ2-3; 11 bases map to TRBD2. This CDR3 spans 15 amino acids. Germline CDR1 is SGHTA and CDR2 is FQGNSA. J was trimmed by 8 bases and V by 1 base; bases with no gene match: 5. The CDR3 DNA sequence: TGTGCCAGCAGCTTAGGTCTAGCGGGAGGAAGTACGCAGTATTTT. Protein sequence: CASSLGLAGGSTQYF.

This chain joins TRBV2 and TRBJ2-1, with D possibly being TRBD2 (6 bases). V shed 6 bases and J shed 4 bases, with 13 bases lying between them. CDR3 size: 14 residues. Germline V gives CDR1 SNHLY, CDR2 FYNNEI. This chain's CDR3 is CASRPGTQYNEQFF. The CDR3 bases are TGTGCCAGCAGACCCGGGACTCAATACAATGAGCAGTTCTTC. Together with reference TRBV2 and TRBJ2-1, the CDR3 gives the full variable domain: EPEVTQTPSHQVTQMGQEVILRCVPISNHLYFYWYRQILGQKVEFLVSFYNNEISEKSEIFDDQFSVERPDGSNFTLKIRSTKLEDSAMYFCASRPGTQYNEQFFGPGTRLTVL.